The next 15 T cell receptor beta chains were all read from a single sample in a study of tumor-infiltrating lymphocytes in primary liver carcinoma. The study co-extracted DNA and RNA from roughly 20-30 mg of unsorted bulk tissue. With a constant-region primer, TCR beta cDNA was made from around 530 ng of total RNA. Generation of the TCR beta libraries relied on three nested multiplex PCR rounds using slightly modified ARM-PCR. TRBV1-TRBV30 forward primers paired with a C-beta reverse primer drove the first two PCR rounds, around 9 cycles each. TCRdb reanalysed the multiplex PCR reads using MiXCR and keeps one entry per CDR3 protein. The sample records fewer than 150,000 distinct CDR3 sequences, 50% to 65% being singletons. Sequencing was carried out using liver tumor tissue from sampling region 1. Subset defined: tumor region T1, superior pole. These receptors originate from an older woman with primary liver carcinoma and hepatitis B virus infection.

Points on this clonotype: One junction end does not reproduce the germline sequence, and a read error may be involved. This sequence joins TRBV11-2 and TRBJ1-1, with 12 bases matching TRBD1. Germline V gene lookup returns CDR1 SGHAT and CDR2 FQNNGV. The CDR3 is 15 residues long. CDR3: CASGGTGGKGNEAYF. The CDR3 DNA reads as TGTGCCAGCGGGGGGACAGGGGGCAAGGGCAATGAAGCTTACTTT.

Comments on this clonotype: The germline gene is not matched at one end of the junction; a read error may be the cause. V and J are TRBV10-3 and TRBJ2-7, with D tentatively TRBD2 (7 bases). CDR1 is ENHRY and CDR2 is SYGVKD in the germline V gene. The CDR3 covers 15 residues. CDR3 bases: TGTGCCATCGGTGAGTCGAGCGGGGCACAGGGCCGACGGTACTTC. As protein: CAIGESSGAQGRRYF.

Worth noting for this clonotype: Sequence at one end of the junction differs from germline and may be a read error. The V call is TRBV11-2, the J call TRBJ2-2; the D gene is possibly TRBD2 (6 bases). The CDR3 length is 15 residues. Germline CDR1 reads SGHAT; CDR2 reads FQNNGV. The CDR3, as DNA: TGTGCCAACAGCTTAGGAGCTAGCGTGGCCGGGGAGCTGTTTTTT. It yields the protein CANSLGASVAGELFF.

Turning to this clonotype: A read error may explain this, as a much larger clone is one base away. This sequence joins TRBV4-2 and TRBJ2-1; TRBD2 aligns across 11 bases. Trimming at V came to 4 bases and at J to 6 bases, leaving 11 bases not matched to a gene. From germline, CDR1 is LGHNA and CDR2 YNFKEQ. The CDR3 has 17 amino acids. The CDR3 spells CASSLSGRAVEVNEQFF. CDR3 DNA: TGTGCCAGCAGCCTTAGCGGGAGGGCCGTGGAGGTCAATGAGCAGTTCTTC.

As to this clonotype: Compared with germline, one end of the junction differs, possibly owing to a read error. The chain couples TRBV4-2 to TRBJ2-3; tentatively, D is TRBD2 (5 bases). This CDR3 is built from 14 residues. Germline V gene lookup returns CDR1 LGHNA and CDR2 YNFKEQ. As DNA, the CDR3 is TGTGCCAGCAGCCAAGTTAGCGACACAGATACGCAATATTTT. Its protein product is CASSQVSDTDTQYF.

Many counts were recorded for this clonotype. The chain has TRBV29-1 and TRBJ2-1; possibly TRBD2 for D (6 bases). CDR3 length equals 20 residues. CDR1 SQVTM and CDR2 ANQGSEA come from the germline V gene. Trimming took 5 bases from V and 1 from J, leaving 30 bases between them. This chain's CDR3 is CSVPALGVRENRKSYNEQFF. CDR3 nucleotides: TGCAGCGTTCCCGCGTTGGGTGTTCGGGAGAACAGAAAATCCTACAATGAGCAGTTCTTC.

This clonotype has a count of ten or more. The chain carries TRBV10-3 and TRBJ1-2, with TRBD1 identical over 8 bases. The J segment lost 4 bases and the V segment lost 2 bases, leaving 6 bases of the junction unmatched. Germline V lookup: CDR1 ENHRY, CDR2 SYGVKD. CDR3 length: 15 amino acids. The CDR3 sequence is CAISENRGGGYGYTF. CDR3 nucleotide sequence: TGTGCCATCAGTGAGAACAGGGGGGGAGGCTATGGCTACACCTTC.

As concerns this clonotype: It is likely a read error, because the conserved phenylalanine at the end of the CDR3 is missing. The chain is built from TRBV6-5 and TRBJ2-2, with 8 bases lining up with TRBD2. Germline V gene sequence: CDR1 MNHEY, CDR2 SVGAGI. The CDR3 is made up of 15 amino acids. Trimming took 8 bases from V and 5 from J; bases not matched to a gene: 10. CDR3 bases: TGTGCCAGCGGCTCCTTGCGGGGGGTTACCGGGGAGCTGTTTTCT. This gives the protein CASGSLRGVTGELFS.

Note on this clonotype: The junction shows a germline mismatch at one end, possibly a read error. The chain's CDR3 is CANSPRQGTGANVLTF. Written as DNA, the CDR3 is TGTGCCAACAGCCCGAGGCAGGGAACTGGGGCCAACGTCCTGACATTC. The chain uses TRBV11-3 and TRBJ2-6; D may be TRBD1 (5 bases). This CDR3 contains 16 residues. CDR1 SGHNT and CDR2 YENEEA come from the germline V gene. The whole variable domain, filled in from reference TRBV11-3 and TRBJ2-6, reads EAGVVQSPRYKIIEKKQPVAFWCNPISGHNTLYWYLQNLGQGPELLIRYENEEAVDDSQLPKDRFSAERLKGVDSTLKIQPAELGDSAVYLCANSPRQGTGANVLTFGAGSRLTVL.

Remarks on this clonotype: Possible read error: a much larger clone is one base away. The chain uses TRBV12-3 or TRBV12-4 and TRBJ2-5; TRBD2 aligns across 11 bases. This CDR3 is 17 amino acids long. V lost 7 bases and J lost 7; bases outside the gene matches: 17. The CDR3 region has the DNA TGTGCCAGCACCCCAAGAGTCCTAGCGGGAGGCCCAGGGACCCAGTACTTC. This translates into CASTPRVLAGGPGTQYF.

Points on this clonotype: A read error may explain this, as a much larger clone is one base away. The chain couples TRBV4-1 to TRBJ2-3; D perhaps matches TRBD1 (6 bases). The CDR3 spans 17 residues. Trimming left V 1 base short and J 1 base short, with 15 bases between. Germline values: CDR1 MGHRA, CDR2 YSYEKL. Here the CDR3 reads CASSQVPHRERTDTQYF. DNA of the CDR3: TGCGCCAGCAGCCAAGTCCCTCACAGGGAACGCACAGATACGCAGTATTTT.

The V and J genes are TRBV5-1 and TRBJ2-3; D is ambiguous. The V end was cut by 5 bases, the J end by 2 bases, with 6 bases between. The CDR3 is 12 amino acids. Per the germline V gene, CDR1 is SGHRS and CDR2 is YFSETQ. The CDR3, as DNA: TGCGCCAGCAGAGAGAACACAGATACGCAGTATTTT. Protein sequence: CASRENTDTQYF.

Notes on this clonotype: A read error may produce the germline difference seen at one junction end. The chain employs TRBV11-2 and TRBJ1-6; a weak D match, TRBD1 (5 bases). Germline CDR1 is SGHAT and CDR2 is FQNNGV. The CDR3 totals 13 residues. As DNA, the CDR3 is TGTACCAGCAGCTTAGAGCAGGGTTCACCTCTCCACTTT. This encodes CTSSLEQGSPLHF.

Details on this clonotype: This clone may be a read error of a much larger clone one base away. J is TRBJ2-2 and V is TRBV30; D uncertain. Germline lookup yields CDR1 GTSNPN and CDR2 SVGIG (reference sequence). The CDR3 covers 13 residues. The CDR3 bases are TGTGCCTGGTGTGTAGATGGAATCGGGGAGCTGTTTTTT. This sequence encodes CAWCVDGIGELFF.

Comment on this clonotype: Given a much more abundant clone one base away, this may be a read error. The gene calls are TRBV29-1 and TRBJ2-3, with D tentatively TRBD2 (5 bases). CDR1 SQVTM and CDR2 ANQGSEA come from the germline V gene. The CDR3 sequence is 14 residues long. This CDR3 reads CSVQLTSSTDAQYF. Here the CDR3 DNA reads TGCAGCGTTCAGCTGACGTCTAGCACAGATGCGCAGTATTTT.